These T cell receptor beta chains were read from a single sample in a study of blood T cell repertoires in COVID-19. Produced via immunoSEQ multiplex PCR; TCRdb's table is partial and in-frame only. The sample comprises approximately 180,000 clones, roughly 87% of which are singletons, and around 2.3% rests with the top ten. The specimen was PBMCs or T cells enriched from blood (not recorded which). The receptors come from a woman aged 40 to 50 with acute COVID-19. The CDR3 runs from the conserved cysteine through the conserved F or W. D genes are given only for firm matches. Not every row has a clone size; where given, it reads once, few, many or a size class.

clone_size,d_call,j_call,v_call,cdr3_aa,cdr3_nt
NA,NA,TRBJ1-1,TRBV12-5,CASGLVPQMNTEAFF,TGTGCTAGTGGTTTGGTACCCCAGATGAACACTGAAGCTTTCTTT
few,TRBD1,TRBJ2-3,TRBV2,CARVPLATGKDTDTQYF,TGTGCCAGGGTTCCCTTAGCGACAGGGAAGGACACAGATACGCAGTATTTT
NA,TRBD2,TRBJ2-3,TRBV13,CASSSAGLAASTDTQYF,TGTGCCAGCAGCTCCGCGGGACTAGCGGCTAGCACAGATACGCAGTATTTT
NA,TRBD2,TRBJ2-3,TRBV3-1/TRBV3-2,CASSQYLAADTQYF,TGTGCCAGCAGCCAATACCTAGCGGCAGATACGCAGTATTTT
NA,NA,TRBJ1-1,TRBV3-1/TRBV3-2,CASSQVLNTEAFF,TGTGCCAGCAGCCAAGTATTGAACACTGAAGCTTTCTTT
NA,TRBD1,TRBJ1-4,TRBV7-6,CASSQTPGGREKLFF,TGTGCCAGCAGCCAGACCCCAGGGGGACGGGAAAAACTGTTTTTT
few,TRBD2,TRBJ2-3,TRBV5-1,CASSLDGGVTDTQYF,TGCGCCAGCAGCTTGGACGGGGGGGTCACAGATACGCAGTATTTT
NA,TRBD2,TRBJ2-1,TRBV5-1,CASSLVRGNNEQFF,TGCGCCAGCAGCTTGGTGCGGGGGAACAATGAGCAGTTCTTC
NA,TRBD2,TRBJ2-1,TRBV6-5,CASSSGTSGRYNEQFF,TGTGCCAGCAGTTCAGGGACTAGCGGGAGGTACAATGAGCAGTTCTTC
NA,TRBD1,TRBJ1-5,TRBV30,CASKDRDQPQHF,TGTGCCTCAAAGGACAGGGATCAGCCCCAGCATTTT
NA,NA,TRBJ2-5,TRBV2,CASIAVETQYF,TGTGCCAGCATCGCGGTCGAGACCCAGTACTTC
NA,NA,TRBJ1-5,TRBV2,CASRTTGLGNQPQHF,TGTGCCAGCAGAACTACAGGGTTGGGCAATCAGCCCCAGCATTTT
NA,NA,TRBJ2-1,TRBV28,CASSPTDSDEQFF,TGTGCCAGCAGTCCTACTGACAGCGATGAGCAGTTCTTC
once,TRBD1,TRBJ2-7,TRBV28,CASRRLRDRATEQYF,TGTGCCAGCAGGAGGCTCCGGGACAGGGCGACCGAGCAGTACTTC
NA,TRBD2,TRBJ2-1,TRBV7-6,CASSLAQTSGGLYNEQFF,TGTGCCAGCAGCTTAGCGCAGACTAGCGGGGGCCTTTACAATGAGCAGTTCTTC
NA,TRBD2,TRBJ2-6,TRBV5-1,CASSLGGGRGANVLTF,TGCGCCAGCAGCTTGGGCGGGGGGAGAGGGGCCAACGTCCTGACTTTC
NA,TRBD1,TRBJ2-1,TRBV7-9,CASSLARQGANEQFF,TGTGCCAGCAGCTTAGCGAGACAGGGGGCTAATGAGCAGTTCTTC
NA,TRBD2,TRBJ2-7,TRBV7-2,CASSFSSGLFAYEQYF,TGTGCCAGCAGCTTTTCTAGCGGACTCTTCGCATACGAGCAGTACTTC